The 6 T cell receptor beta chains in this list originate from one sample, sequenced in a study of cytomegalovirus exposure and HLA in healthy donors. Some clones are missing from TCRdb's copy, which holds only in-frame ones; the method was immunoSEQ multiplex PCR. This sample carries about 140,000 clones, around 85% of them seen once, and the ten largest clones take roughly 3%. The sequenced material came from PBMCs. All receptors derive from a man younger than 35 in good health and CMV-seronegative.

This clone was counted once. The chain recombines TRBV18 with TRBJ1-1; D unresolved. The length of the CDR3 is 13 residues. The V end was cut by 2 bases, the J end by 5 bases, with 9 bases between. Germline V gene lookup returns CDR1 KGHSH and CDR2 LQKENI. In nucleotides, the CDR3 is TGTGCCAGCTCACCAGCCCGGGATACTGAAGCTTTCTTT. Protein product: CASSPARDTEAFF.

This chain joins TRBV7-8 and TRBJ2-2; D might be TRBD1 (6 bases). This CDR3 comprises 14 residues. The germline CDR1 and CDR2 sequences are SGHVS and FQNEAQ. The V end was cut by 4 bases, the J end by 7 bases, with 13 bases between. CDR3 in amino acids: CASSSMGAVGELFF. The CDR3, as DNA: TGTGCCAGCAGCTCAATGGGGGCAGTCGGGGAGCTGTTTTTT.

This clone appeared a single time. J is TRBJ1-2 and V is TRBV7-2; TRBD1 is a possible D gene (5 bases). V lost 1 base and J 4 bases, leaving 19 bases between the germline ends. The CDR3 loop spans 17 amino acids. The V gene's germline CDR1 is SGHTA and CDR2 FQGNSA. In DNA form, the CDR3 reads TGTGCCAGCAGCTTAGTCGACGTCAGGGATAATGGCTATGGCTACACCTTC. This sequence encodes CASSLVDVRDNGYGYTF.

This clone was seen once. The gene calls are TRBV28 and TRBJ1-1, with no clear D. Trimming removed 8 bases at V and 1 base at J, with 17 bases between. Looked up from germline, CDR1 is MDHEN and CDR2 is SYDVKM. This CDR3 is built from 15 residues. The CDR3 DNA sequence: TGTGCCAGCCCCCCTGCCCGGGTCCCGAACACTGAAGCTTTCTTT. It translates to CASPPARVPNTEAFF.

This chain uses TRBV18 with TRBJ2-7; the match to TRBD1 covers 11 bases. Germline V gene lookup returns CDR1 KGHSH and CDR2 LQKENI. This CDR3 has 16 amino acids. J was trimmed by 6 bases and V by 0 bases; bases with no gene match: 7. This chain's CDR3 is CASSPPIRTGGFEQYF. CDR3 DNA: TGTGCCAGCTCACCACCTATTCGGACAGGGGGCTTCGAGCAGTACTTC.

This clone was detected only a few times. The rearrangement joins TRBV5-4 to TRBJ2-7; D is unclear. This CDR3 spans 12 amino acids. From germline, CDR1 is SGHNT and CDR2 YYREEE (reference sequence). V was pared by 0 bases and J by 3 bases, with 4 bases between. CDR3 amino acids: CASSLDGYEQYF. CDR3 DNA: TGTGCCAGCAGCTTGGACGGCTACGAGCAGTACTTC.